Below, one T cell receptor beta chain is given with its context. No antigen is known for it. The data were produced by immunoSEQ multiplex PCR, yet TCRdb's version contains in-frame clones alone and is incomplete. Here the sample spans about 140,000 clones, 90% to 95% being singletons. The V end lost 4 bases, the J end lost 3 bases, and 12 bases lay between the germline ends. The CDR3 consists of 14 residues. CDR1 is SNHLY and CDR2 is FYNNEI in the germline V gene. The data stem from a study of T cell responses to AZD1222 COVID-19 vaccine. Study results and limitations: There were vaccine-associated CD4 TCRs across spike, dominant at 160-218 and 743-854.

The chain has TRBV2 and TRBJ1-2; D unresolved. The clonotype comes from an adult in good health. This sample comprised peripheral blood, obtained on day 0 of MenACWY control vaccination. CDR3 loop: CASSGGGNYYGYTF. The DNA for the CDR3 is TGTGCCAGCAGTGGAGGAGGTAACTACTATGGCTACACCTTC.